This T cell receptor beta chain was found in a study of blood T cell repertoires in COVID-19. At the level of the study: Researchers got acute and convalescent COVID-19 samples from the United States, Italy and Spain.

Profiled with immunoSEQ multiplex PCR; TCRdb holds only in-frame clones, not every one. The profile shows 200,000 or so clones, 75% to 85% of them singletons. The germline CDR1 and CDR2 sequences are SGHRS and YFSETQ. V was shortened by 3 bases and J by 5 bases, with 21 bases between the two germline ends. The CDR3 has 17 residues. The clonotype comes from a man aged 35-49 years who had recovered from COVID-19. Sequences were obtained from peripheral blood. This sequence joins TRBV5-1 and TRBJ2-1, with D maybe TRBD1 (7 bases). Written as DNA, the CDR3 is TGCGCCAGCAGCTGGACCCTTCAGGGGGGTTGGGACAATGAGCAGTTCTTC. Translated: CASSWTLQGGWDNEQFF.